This T cell receptor beta chain came from a study of blood T cells in healthy people across ages (dated by TCRdb to the mid-2010s). About the investigation overall: In model experiments, roughly one uniquely barcoded TCR beta cDNA molecule per two T cells was captured by template switching. Donors of different ages were randomly distributed across sequencing lanes to avoid experimental bias. For two donors (one aged 18 to 30 and one aged 80 or older), the study analyzed two additional independent replicas of 1 million unique cDNA reads from the same blood draw. Using deep sequencing normalized with unique cDNA molecular identifiers, the study measured how TCR beta repertoire diversity changes with age. The donors were divided into four age groups: young (average approximately 16 years), middle-aged (about 40), aged (approximately 62) and long-lived (around 87).

Paper-wide results and their limitations: Because donor CMV infection status was unknown, age-related changes in expanded clonotypes were potentially confounded. Bulk unsorted PBMC profiling prevented conclusive comparison of naive and antigen-experienced compartments. There was a strong correlation between observed TCR beta diversity and the percentage of naive T cells measured by flow cytometry. Estimates of total diversity based on one million sequenced T cells were considered lower bounds and underestimates. Compared with the aged group, more naive CD4+ T cells, fewer expanded clones and increased TCR diversity were shown by the long-lived group, suggesting age selection. Observed TCR beta diversity per million T cells fell roughly linearly with age, and a significant reduction was already apparent by age about 36.

Trimming takes 5 bases off V and 1 base off J; junction bases not matched to a gene: 9. As encoded in the germline V gene, CDR1 is SGHTA while CDR2 is FQGNSA. The CDR3 measures 17 amino acids from cysteine to phenylalanine. Only the CDR3 DNA is retained, 51 bases long and in frame from the first base. A word on this clonotype: Its antigen is still unknown. Base quality data are lacking; no much larger clone is found one base away.

The library was made by 5' RACE. The sequencer listed for this sample is Illumina HiSeq 2500. A second PCR of roughly 7 to 11 cycles was performed with a sample-barcoded 5' primer and a J-beta primer mix. A template-switch 5' adaptor carrying 12 random nucleotides introduced a unique molecular identifier onto each TCR beta cDNA molecule. Each sample yielded at least 3 million CDR3-containing paired-end reads. The Mint cDNA synthesis kit, primed by a TRBC-specific oligonucleotide, was used to synthesize first-strand cDNA from all RNA. All cDNA was treated with uracil-DNA glycosylase and then went through a first 18-cycle PCR with the universal primers M1SS and BC2_uni_R. Under the source paper's analysis protocol: Normalization of each sample was performed by random selection of 1 million high-quality reads, each carrying a distinct molecular identifier. Reads sharing molecular identifiers were discarded rather than binned into consensus sequences. MiTCR, run with a Q25 quality threshold and the strictest error-elimination algorithm, handled CDR3 identification, clonotype clustering and error correction. A nonparametric unseen species model with Euler transformation was used to estimate lower-bound total TCR beta diversity. Starting from the raw public reads, TCRdb applied fastp trimming at Q25, assembled clones with MiXCR and retained in-frame beta chains. Merged by CDR3 protein, the rows form single entries marked with the most common genes and DNA. What appears here as the V and J calls and clone size reflects TCRdb's work, not the paper's. The sample has about 830,000 distinct CDR3 sequences on record, approximately 65% of them singletons. In total, the top ten clones hold 25% to 30% of the sample.

Systemically healthy Caucasian individuals from Russia, 35 to 50 in total and aged about 6 to 90 years, were included as donors. Around 10 milliliters of peripheral blood were drawn from each donor into EDTA-treated Vacutainer tubes. PBMCs were isolated by Ficoll-Paque density-gradient centrifugation, with at least 7 million obtained per sample. Total RNA, at least 6 micrograms per sample, was extracted from PBMCs with Trizol reagent. The percentages of naive CD45RAhigh/CD27high T cells were determined by flow cytometry on a PBMC aliquot from every donor. The chain is encoded by TRBV7-2 joined to TRBJ2-1, with TRBD1 matching 9 junction bases. The sample comprised blood. The sequence was collected from a man aged 25 to 40 in good health. The nucleotides read TGTGCCAGCAGCCTTAAGACAGGGGGAGGATCCTACAATGAGCAGTTCTTC. Protein translation: CASSLKTGGGSYNEQFF.